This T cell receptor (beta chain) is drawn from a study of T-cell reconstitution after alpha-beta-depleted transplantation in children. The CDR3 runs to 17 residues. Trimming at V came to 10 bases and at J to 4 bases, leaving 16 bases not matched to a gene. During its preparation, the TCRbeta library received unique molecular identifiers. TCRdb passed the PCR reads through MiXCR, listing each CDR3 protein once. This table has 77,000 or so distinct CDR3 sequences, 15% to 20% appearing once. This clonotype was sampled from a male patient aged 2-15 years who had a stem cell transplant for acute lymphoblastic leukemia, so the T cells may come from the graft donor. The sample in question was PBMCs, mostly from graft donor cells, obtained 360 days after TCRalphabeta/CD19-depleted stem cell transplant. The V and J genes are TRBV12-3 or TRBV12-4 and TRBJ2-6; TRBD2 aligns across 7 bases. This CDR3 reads CAISLLAVEWGANVLTF. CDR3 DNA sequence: TGTGCCATCTCCCTTCTAGCGGTGGAGTGGGGGGCCAACGTCCTGACTTTC.